The 20 T cell receptor beta chains given below trace back to one sample, sequenced in a study of radiation and T cells in renal cell carcinoma. The time point is: blood 2 weeks post-SBRT. As for treatment: 15 Gy SBRT to primary tumor, nephrectomy 4 weeks later. Method: immunoSEQ multiplex PCR; TCRdb's copy keeps in-frame clones and lacks some. The repertoire holds approximately 120,000 clones, with around 82% as singletons. This specimen consisted of blood, obtained from a patient whose treatment included radiotherapy and nephrectomy. These receptor sequences come from a man aged 45 to 65 with renal cell carcinoma.

The chain links TRBV29-1 to TRBJ2-1; D is perhaps TRBD1 (6 bases). Trimming shortened V by 6 bases and J by 10 bases, and 7 bases separated the two germline ends. Germline CDR1 is SQVTM and CDR2 is ANQGSEA. The CDR3 loop spans 9 amino acids. The CDR3 reads CSVGTEQFF. The CDR3 region has the DNA TGCAGCGTAGGGACAGAGCAGTTCTTC.

V is TRBV10-3 and J is TRBJ1-2; 7 nucleotides align to TRBD1. V was clipped by 3 bases and J by 6 bases; unmatched bases: 4. This CDR3 has 13 residues. Germline assignment: CDR1 ENHRY and CDR2 SYGVKD. The CDR3 spells CAISEQGRNGYTF. As DNA, the CDR3 is TGTGCCATCAGTGAACAGGGGCGGAATGGCTACACCTTC.

This chain links TRBV7-9 with TRBJ2-5; no clear D gene. Trimming took off 7 bases at V and 2 bases at J, with 14 bases between the two ends. Germline-derived CDR1 and CDR2 are SEHNR and FQNEAQ (reference sequence). The CDR3 consists of 14 residues. For the CDR3, the DNA is TGTGCCAGCACCATTAGAGACTCACAAGAGACCCAGTACTTC. Protein product: CASTIRDSQETQYF.

Concerning this clone: The sample carries other DNA sequences with the same CDR3. The chain is built from TRBV7-3 and TRBJ2-1; 9 nucleotides line up with TRBD2. The CDR3 totals 16 residues. The ends lost 0 bases at V and 4 bases at J; junction bases unmatched: 4. Germline V gene lookup returns CDR1 SGHTA and CDR2 FQGTGA. In nucleotides, the CDR3 is TGTGCCAGCAGCTTAACTGGTAGCGGGAGTTACAATGAGCAGTTCTTC. Residues: CASSLTGSGSYNEQFF.

The gene calls are TRBV4-3 and TRBJ1-2; 7 bases are shared with TRBD1. Germline values: CDR1 LGHNA, CDR2 YSLEER. V was pared by 8 bases and J by 4 bases, with 13 bases of the junction left unmatched. The CDR3 extends over 15 amino acids. DNA for the CDR3: TGCGCCAGCGCACTCTATCCGACAGGGACCTATGGCTACACCTTC. Translated: CASALYPTGTYGYTF.

The chain has TRBV19 and TRBJ1-5; D possibly corresponds to TRBD1 (5 bases). The germline CDR1 and CDR2 sequences are LNHDA and SQIVND (reference sequence). This CDR3 region has 15 residues. V was pared by 9 bases and J by 5 bases, with 20 bases between. The CDR3 spells CASRTGPENYQPQHF. The DNA for the CDR3 is TGTGCCAGCAGAACAGGTCCCGAAAACTATCAGCCCCAGCATTTT.

The CDR3 spells CASSGTGDNYGYTF. The CDR3 nucleotides read TGTGCCAGCAGTGGGACAGGGGATAACTATGGCTACACCTTC. V is TRBV2 and J is TRBJ1-2; 9 bases fit TRBD1. This CDR3 has 14 residues. The germline gives CDR1 SNHLY, CDR2 FYNNEI. V lost 4 bases, J lost 1 base, and 1 base stayed unmatched.

This clone was counted only a few times. The rearrangement joins TRBV7-2 to TRBJ1-1; D unresolved. This CDR3 region has 17 residues. CDR1 is SGHTA and CDR2 is FQGNSA in the germline V gene. The V and J ends lost 1 base and 1 base respectively, with 16 bases between them. The CDR3 DNA reads as TGTGCCAGCAGCTTAGTAGGTCTGGGTAATACGAACACTGAAGCTTTCTTT. Amino acid sequence: CASSLVGLGNTNTEAFF.

The CDR3 spells CAISGKVDYGYTF. The CDR3 coding sequence is TGTGCCATCAGTGGTAAAGTCGACTATGGCTACACCTTC. The V and J genes are TRBV10-3 and TRBJ1-2; no reliable D call. CDR3 length: 13 residues. Trimming took off 4 bases at V and 3 bases at J, with 9 bases between the two ends. The germline CDR1 and CDR2 sequences are ENHRY and SYGVKD.

This clone was observed once. The chain combines TRBV7-2 with TRBJ1-1, with D possibly matching TRBD1 (5 bases). Germline values: CDR1 SGHTA, CDR2 FQGNSA. The CDR3 totals 15 residues. The V and J ends lost 1 base and 2 bases respectively, with 11 bases between them. The CDR3 DNA reads TGTGCCAGCAGCTTAGTATCTGGACAAAACACTGAAGCTTTCTTT. It translates to CASSLVSGQNTEAFF.

The chain carries TRBV6-5 and TRBJ1-4; tentatively, D is TRBD1 (5 bases). The CDR3 extends over 16 amino acids. Per germline, CDR1 MNHEY and CDR2 SVGAGI. Trimming left V 2 bases short and J 3 bases short, with 13 bases between. The CDR3 loop is CASSYRGRGANEKLFF. The CDR3 nucleotides are TGTGCCAGCAGTTACCGAGGAAGGGGAGCTAATGAAAAACTGTTTTTT.

J is TRBJ2-3 and V is TRBV7-9, with a tentative D call TRBD2 (6 bases). Per germline, CDR1 SEHNR and CDR2 FQNEAQ (reference sequence). There are 12 residues in the CDR3. Trimming shortened V by 5 bases and J by 8 bases, and 11 bases separated the two germline ends. The CDR3: CASSPRDSTQYF. CDR3 DNA: TGTGCCAGCAGCCCGAGGGACTCTACGCAGTATTTT.

The V call is TRBV9, the J call TRBJ2-1, with TRBD2 matching over 7 bases. Germline assignment: CDR1 SGDLS and CDR2 YYNGEE. The CDR3 extends over 15 amino acids. V trimming: 0 bases; J trimming: 9 bases; junction bases outside the gene matches: 9. The CDR3 DNA reads as TGTGCCAGCAGCGTAGGGACTAGTCTCTCTGGTGAGCAGTTCTTC. This gives the protein CASSVGTSLSGEQFF.

J is TRBJ1-4 and V is TRBV27, with 7 bases aligning to TRBD1. Looked up from germline, CDR1 is MNHEY and CDR2 is SMNVEV (reference sequence). V dropped 6 bases and J dropped 7; count of bases not matched to a gene: 14. This CDR3 is built from 16 residues. The chain's CDR3 is CASSVTPGQWGEKLFF. Written as DNA, the CDR3 is TGTGCCAGCAGCGTTACTCCGGGACAGTGGGGTGAAAAACTGTTTTTT. The variable domain in full, with the rest retrieved from reference TRBV27 and TRBJ1-4, is EAQVTQNPRYLITVTGKKLTVTCSQNMNHEYMSWYRQDPGLGLRQIYYSMNVEVTDKGDVPEGYKVSRKEKRNFPLILESPSPNQTSLYFCASSVTPGQWGEKLFFGSGTQLSVL.

This rearrangement joins TRBV7-2 to TRBJ1-2; possible D gene TRBD1, 5 bases. V lost 3 bases, J lost 0 bases, and 5 bases lay in between. CDR1 is SGHTA and CDR2 is FQGNSA in the germline V gene. This CDR3 contains 13 residues. The CDR3 here is CASSFRANYGYTF. In DNA, the CDR3 is TGTGCCAGCAGCTTCAGGGCTAACTATGGCTACACCTTC.

The chain recombines TRBV6-6 with TRBJ1-2, with D hard to call. CDR3 length equals 12 residues. With 4 bases removed from V and 5 bases from J, the gap between germline ends came to 8 bases. Germline V CDR1 and CDR2: MNHNY, SVGAGI (reference sequence). DNA of the CDR3: TGTGCCAGCAGTTCCAAACCGTATGGCTACACCTTC. Residues: CASSSKPYGYTF.

The J gene is TRBJ2-7, the V gene TRBV5-1, with a weak D call TRBD1 (5 bases). The CDR3 is 14 amino acids. The V and J ends lost 0 bases and 5 bases respectively, with 12 bases between them. Germline CDR1 and CDR2: SGHRS and YFSETQ. The CDR3 sequence: CASSLGSSGNEQYF. The CDR3 region has the DNA TGCGCCAGCAGCTTGGGGTCCTCAGGGAACGAGCAGTACTTC.

The V call is TRBV5-1, the J call TRBJ1-2, with D perhaps TRBD1 (6 bases). The CDR3 length is 15 residues. Germline V lookup: CDR1 SGHRS, CDR2 YFSETQ. The ends were cut back, 0 bases at V and 3 bases at J, with 12 bases in the middle. CDR3 in amino acids: CASSLVAGDDYGYTF. In DNA, the CDR3 is TGCGCCAGCAGCTTGGTAGCAGGGGACGACTATGGCTACACCTTC. Full variable domain (remainder filled in from reference TRBV5-1 and TRBJ1-2): KAGVTQTPRYLIKTRGQQVTLSCSPISGHRSVSWYQQTPGQGLQFLFEYFSETQRNKGNFPGRFSGRQFSNSRSEMNVSTLELGDSALYLCASSLVAGDDYGYTFGSGTRLTVV.

The chain joins TRBV11-2 to TRBJ1-2; TRBD1 might be the D (6 bases). Germline lookup yields CDR1 SGHAT and CDR2 FQNNGV. CDR3 length: 18 amino acids. V was shortened by 5 bases and J by 3 bases, with 25 bases between the two germline ends. DNA for the CDR3: TGTGCCAGCAGCCCTATTGGCAGGGAAAGGTCAGGGGACTATGGCTACACCTTC. The encoded protein is CASSPIGRERSGDYGYTF.

The chain uses TRBV7-2 and TRBJ1-1; D is possibly TRBD1 (6 bases). CDR3 length: 13 amino acids. V lost 1 base and J 8 bases, leaving 11 bases between the germline ends. Germline CDR1 reads SGHTA; CDR2 reads FQGNSA. CDR3 bases: TGTGCCAGCAGCTTAGAAGTAGACAGGGAAGCTTTCTTT. Its translation: CASSLEVDREAFF. Supplemented by reference TRBV7-2 and TRBJ1-1, the full variable domain reads GAGVSQSPSNKVTEKGKDVELRCDPISGHTALYWYRQSLGQGLEFLIYFQGNSAPDKSGLPSDRFSAERTGGSVSTLTIQRTQQEDSAVYLCASSLEVDREAFFGQGTRLTVV.